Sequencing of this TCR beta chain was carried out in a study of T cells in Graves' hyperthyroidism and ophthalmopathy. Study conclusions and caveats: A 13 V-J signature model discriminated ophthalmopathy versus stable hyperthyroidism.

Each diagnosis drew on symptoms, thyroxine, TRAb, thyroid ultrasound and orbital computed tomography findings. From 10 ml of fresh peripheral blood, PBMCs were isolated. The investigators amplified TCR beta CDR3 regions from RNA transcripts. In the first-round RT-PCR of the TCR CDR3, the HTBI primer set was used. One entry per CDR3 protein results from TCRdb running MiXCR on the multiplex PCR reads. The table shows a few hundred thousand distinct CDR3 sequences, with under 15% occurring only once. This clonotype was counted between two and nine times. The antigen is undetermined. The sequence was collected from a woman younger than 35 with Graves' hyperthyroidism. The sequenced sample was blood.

CDR3 amino acids: CATSDRGGADTQYF. In DNA form, the CDR3 reads TGTGCCACCAGTGATAGGGGGGGGGCAGATACGCAGTATTTT. The gene calls are TRBV24-1 and TRBJ2-3; D might be TRBD2 (7 bases). The CDR3 totals 14 residues. With 3 bases removed from V and 4 bases from J, the gap between germline ends came to 10 bases. Germline-derived CDR1 and CDR2 are KGHDR and SFDVKD.